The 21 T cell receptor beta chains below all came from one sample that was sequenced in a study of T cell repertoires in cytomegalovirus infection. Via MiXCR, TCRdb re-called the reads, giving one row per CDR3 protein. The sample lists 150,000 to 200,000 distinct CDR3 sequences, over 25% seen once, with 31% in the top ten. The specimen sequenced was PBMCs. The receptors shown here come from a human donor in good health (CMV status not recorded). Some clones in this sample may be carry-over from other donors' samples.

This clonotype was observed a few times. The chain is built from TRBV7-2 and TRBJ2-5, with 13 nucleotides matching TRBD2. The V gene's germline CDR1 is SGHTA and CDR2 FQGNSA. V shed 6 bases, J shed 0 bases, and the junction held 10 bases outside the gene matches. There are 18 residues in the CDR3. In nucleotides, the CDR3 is TGTGCCAGCAGTCGGACTAGCGGGGGTACCGTTGACCAAGAGACCCAGTACTTC. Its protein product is CASSRTSGGTVDQETQYF.

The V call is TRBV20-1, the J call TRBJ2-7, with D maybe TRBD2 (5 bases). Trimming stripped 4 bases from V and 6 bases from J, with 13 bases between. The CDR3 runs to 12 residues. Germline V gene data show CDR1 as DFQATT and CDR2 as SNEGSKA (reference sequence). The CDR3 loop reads CSATSDFSEQYF. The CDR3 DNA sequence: TGCAGTGCTACATCGGACTTTTCCGAGCAGTACTTC.

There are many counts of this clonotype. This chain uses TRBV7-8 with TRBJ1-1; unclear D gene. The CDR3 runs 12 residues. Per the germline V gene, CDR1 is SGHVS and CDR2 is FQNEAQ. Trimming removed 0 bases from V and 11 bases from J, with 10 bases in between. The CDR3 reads CASSLASQAAFF. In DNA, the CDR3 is TGTGCCAGCAGCTTAGCCAGCCAGGCCGCTTTCTTT. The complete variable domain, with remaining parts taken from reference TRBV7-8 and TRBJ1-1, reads GAGVSQSPRYKVAKRGQDVALRCDPISGHVSLFWYQQALGQGPEFLTYFQNEAQLDKSGLPSDRFFAERPEGSVSTLKIQRTQQEDSAVYLCASSLASQAAFFGQGTRLTVV.

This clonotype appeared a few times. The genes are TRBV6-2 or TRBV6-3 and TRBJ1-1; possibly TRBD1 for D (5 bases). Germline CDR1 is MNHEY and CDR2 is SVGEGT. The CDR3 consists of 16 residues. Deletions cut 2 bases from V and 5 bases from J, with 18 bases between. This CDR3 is CASSYAGPFQGTEAFF. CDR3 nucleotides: TGTGCCAGCAGTTACGCGGGACCATTTCAAGGGACTGAAGCTTTCTTT.

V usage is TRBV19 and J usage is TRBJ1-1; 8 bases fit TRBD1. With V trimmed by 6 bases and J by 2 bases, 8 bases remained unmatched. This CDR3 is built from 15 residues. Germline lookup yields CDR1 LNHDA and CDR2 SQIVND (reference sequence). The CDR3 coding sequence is TGTGCCAGTAGCCCAGACAGGGGAACTAACACTGAAGCTTTCTTT. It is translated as CASSPDRGTNTEAFF. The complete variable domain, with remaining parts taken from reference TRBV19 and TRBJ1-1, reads DGGITQSPKYLFRKEGQNVTLSCEQNLNHDAMYWYRQDPGQGLRLIYYSQIVNDFQKGDIAEGYSVSREKKESFPLTVTSAQKNPTAFYLCASSPDRGTNTEAFFGQGTRLTVV.

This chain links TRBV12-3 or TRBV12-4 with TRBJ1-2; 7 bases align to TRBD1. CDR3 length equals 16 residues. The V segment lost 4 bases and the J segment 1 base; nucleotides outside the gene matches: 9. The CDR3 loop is CASSSGTALLNYGYTF. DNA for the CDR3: TGTGCCAGCAGTTCAGGGACAGCACTACTTAACTATGGCTACACCTTC.

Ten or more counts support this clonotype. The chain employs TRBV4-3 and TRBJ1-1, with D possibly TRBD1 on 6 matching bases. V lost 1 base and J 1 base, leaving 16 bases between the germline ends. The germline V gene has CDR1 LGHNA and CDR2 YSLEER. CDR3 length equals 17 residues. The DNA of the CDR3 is TGCGCCAGCAGCCAAGCCCCCGCCGAGACAGGGAACACTGAAGCTTTCTTT. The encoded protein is CASSQAPAETGNTEAFF.

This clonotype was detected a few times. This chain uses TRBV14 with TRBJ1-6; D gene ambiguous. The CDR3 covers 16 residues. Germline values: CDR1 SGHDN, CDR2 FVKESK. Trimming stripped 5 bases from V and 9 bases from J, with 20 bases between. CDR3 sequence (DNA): TGTGCCAGCAGCAAAAGCGGAAGGGCTATGATTTCACCCCTCCACTTT. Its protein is CASSKSGRAMISPLHF.

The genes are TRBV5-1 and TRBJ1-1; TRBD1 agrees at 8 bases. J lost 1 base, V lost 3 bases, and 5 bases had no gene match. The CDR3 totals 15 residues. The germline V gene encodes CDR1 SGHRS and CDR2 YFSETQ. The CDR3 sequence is CASSSQGAANTEAFF. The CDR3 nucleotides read TGCGCCAGCAGCTCTCAGGGGGCGGCGAACACTGAAGCTTTCTTT.

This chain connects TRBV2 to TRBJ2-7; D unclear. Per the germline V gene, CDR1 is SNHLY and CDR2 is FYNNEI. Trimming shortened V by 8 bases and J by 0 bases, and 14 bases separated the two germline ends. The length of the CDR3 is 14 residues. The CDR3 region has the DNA TGTGCCAGCTCAGACACGGCGAACTCCTACGAGCAGTACTTC. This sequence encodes CASSDTANSYEQYF.

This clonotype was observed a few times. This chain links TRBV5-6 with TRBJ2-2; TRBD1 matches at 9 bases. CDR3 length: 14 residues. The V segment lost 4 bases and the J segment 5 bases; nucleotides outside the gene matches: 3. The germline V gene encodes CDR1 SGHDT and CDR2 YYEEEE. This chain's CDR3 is CASSPGQGTGELFF. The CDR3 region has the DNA TGTGCCAGCAGCCCAGGACAGGGGACCGGGGAGCTGTTTTTT.

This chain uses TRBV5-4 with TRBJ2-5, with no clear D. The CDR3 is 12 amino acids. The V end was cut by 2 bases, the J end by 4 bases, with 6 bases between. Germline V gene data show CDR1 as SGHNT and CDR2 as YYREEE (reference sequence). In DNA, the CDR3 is TGTGCCAGCAGCTTCGACTTAGAGACCCAGTACTTC. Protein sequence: CASSFDLETQYF. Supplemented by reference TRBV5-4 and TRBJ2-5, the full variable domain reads ETGVTQSPTHLIKTRGQQVTLRCSSQSGHNTVSWYQQALGQGPQFIFQYYREEENGRGNFPPRFSGLQFPNYSSELNVNALELDDSALYLCASSFDLETQYFGPGTRLLVL.

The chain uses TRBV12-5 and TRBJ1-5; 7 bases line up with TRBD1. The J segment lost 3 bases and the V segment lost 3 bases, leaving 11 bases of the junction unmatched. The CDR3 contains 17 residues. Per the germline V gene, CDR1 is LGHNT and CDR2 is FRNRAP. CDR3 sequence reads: CASGFTLKTGINQPQHF. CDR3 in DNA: TGTGCTAGTGGTTTTACCTTAAAGACAGGGATCAATCAGCCCCAGCATTTT.

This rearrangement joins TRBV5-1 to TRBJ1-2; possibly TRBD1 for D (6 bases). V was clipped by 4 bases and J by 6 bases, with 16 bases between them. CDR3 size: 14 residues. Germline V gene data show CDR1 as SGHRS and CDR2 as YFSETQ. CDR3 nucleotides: TGCGCCAGCAGCCCTGCCGGGACACAGCATGGCTACACCTTC. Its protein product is CASSPAGTQHGYTF.

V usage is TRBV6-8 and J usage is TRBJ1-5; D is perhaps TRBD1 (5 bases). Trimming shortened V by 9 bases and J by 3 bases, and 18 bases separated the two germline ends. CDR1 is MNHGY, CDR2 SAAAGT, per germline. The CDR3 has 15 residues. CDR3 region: CASQPRGIDNQPQHF. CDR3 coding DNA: TGTGCCAGTCAGCCAAGGGGCATCGACAATCAGCCCCAGCATTTT.

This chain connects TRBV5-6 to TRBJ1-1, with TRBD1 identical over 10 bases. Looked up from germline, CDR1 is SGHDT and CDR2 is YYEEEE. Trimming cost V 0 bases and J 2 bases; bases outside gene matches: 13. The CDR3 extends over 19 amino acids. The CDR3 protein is CASSLEFGTGERLNTEAFF. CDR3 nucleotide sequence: TGTGCCAGCAGCTTGGAATTCGGGACAGGGGAGAGGTTAAACACTGAAGCTTTCTTT.

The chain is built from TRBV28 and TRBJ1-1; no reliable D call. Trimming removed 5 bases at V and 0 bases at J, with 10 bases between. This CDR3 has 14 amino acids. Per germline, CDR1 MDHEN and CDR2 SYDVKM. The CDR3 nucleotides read TGTGCCAGCAGTCAGGTGGGGATGAACACTGAAGCTTTCTTT. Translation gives CASSQVGMNTEAFF.

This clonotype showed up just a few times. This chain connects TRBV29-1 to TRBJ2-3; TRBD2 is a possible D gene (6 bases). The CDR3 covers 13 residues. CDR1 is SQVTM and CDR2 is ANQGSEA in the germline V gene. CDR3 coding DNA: TGCACCGGACTCCGTCGGGGGACAGATACGCAGTATTTT. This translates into CTGLRRGTDTQYF.

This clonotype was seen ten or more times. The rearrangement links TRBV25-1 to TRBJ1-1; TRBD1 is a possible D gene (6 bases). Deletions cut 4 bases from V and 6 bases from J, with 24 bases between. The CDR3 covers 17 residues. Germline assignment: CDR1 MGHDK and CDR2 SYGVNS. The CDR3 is CASSVQERGTAPPEAFF. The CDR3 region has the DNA TGTGCCAGCAGTGTGCAGGAGAGGGGGACGGCCCCTCCTGAAGCTTTCTTT. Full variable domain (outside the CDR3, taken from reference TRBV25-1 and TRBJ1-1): EADIYQTPRYLVIGTGKKITLECSQTMGHDKMYWYQQDPGMELHLIHYSYGVNSTEKGDLSSESTVSRIRTEHFPLTLESARPSHTSQYLCASSVQERGTAPPEAFFGQGTRLTVV.

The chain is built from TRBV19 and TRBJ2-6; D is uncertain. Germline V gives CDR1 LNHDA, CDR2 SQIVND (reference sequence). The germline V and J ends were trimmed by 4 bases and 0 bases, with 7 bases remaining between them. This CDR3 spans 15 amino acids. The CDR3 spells CASSTLDSGANVLTF. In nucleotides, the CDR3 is TGTGCCAGTAGTACCCTAGACTCTGGGGCCAACGTCCTGACTTTC.

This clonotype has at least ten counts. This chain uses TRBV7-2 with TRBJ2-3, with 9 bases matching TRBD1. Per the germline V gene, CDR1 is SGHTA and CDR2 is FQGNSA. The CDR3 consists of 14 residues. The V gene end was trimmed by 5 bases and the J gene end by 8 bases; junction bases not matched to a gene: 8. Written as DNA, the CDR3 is TGTGCCAGCAGCCTCCGACAGGGGGGAGGTACGCAGTATTTT. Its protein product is CASSLRQGGGTQYF.